This T cell receptor beta chain comes out of a study of shared clonotypes between healthy human individuals. For the study at large: Three CD4 naive, three CD4 memory, two CD8 naive and one CD8 memory plate were used per donor.

Study-wide points: Sequencing of the sorted subsets was shown by rarefaction to be incomplete despite large depth. The authors expected sequencing depth to affect clonotype sharing among donors.

V was pared by 3 bases and J by 0 bases, with 15 bases between. CDR1 KGHSH and CDR2 LQKENI come from the germline V gene. The CDR3 runs 16 residues. With regard to this clone: Its antigen is as yet unknown.

Each subset's genomic DNA was split evenly across several immunoSEQ plates. Sequencing used immunoSEQ multiplex PCR; TCRdb keeps in-frame clones, though not all of them. The data contain 2.3 million or so clones, 93% of them singletons. The sequence was collected from a man aged 18 to 29 in good health. Some clones in this sample may be carry-over from other donors' samples. Sequenced sample: naive CD4+ T cells from PBMCs. Subset in this sample: CD45RA+ positively selected. The V gene is TRBV18, the J gene TRBJ2-7; no firm D call. DNA of the CDR3: TGTGCCAGCTCACCTGGGCTCTCGCGGAGCTCCTACGAGCAGTACTTC. Protein sequence: CASSPGLSRSSYEQYF.